The 20 T cell receptor beta chains below were found in one sample sequenced in a study of shared clonotypes between healthy human individuals (TCRdb year 2020). The library was made by the immunoSEQ multiplex PCR assay. TCRdb took over this immuneACCESS table, retaining in-frame rearrangements with V and J assigned. Such tables are incomplete; in checked studies, under half of the missing clones stem from an unresolved V gene, and the remainder is unexplained. A total of roughly 2.4 million clones appear in this sample, almost 96% of them only once. In total, the top ten clones hold around 0.13% of the sample. The sequenced sample consisted of naive CD4+ T cells sorted from blood. According to the study, the label for this sample's cell subset or site signals: CD45RA+ positively selected. These receptors originate from a man aged 18 to 30 in good health.

This clone was observed a single time. This chain connects TRBV7-8 to TRBJ1-6; 8 bases align to TRBD1. This CDR3 is built from 12 residues. The germline V gene has CDR1 SGHVS and CDR2 FQNEAQ. The V segment lost 3 bases and the J segment 14 bases; nucleotides outside the gene matches: 3. CDR3 DNA: TGTGCCAGCAGCTTGGACAGGGAGACCCTCCACTTT. It yields the protein CASSLDRETLHF.

This chain links TRBV2 with TRBJ2-5; TRBD1 is a possible D gene (6 bases). V was shortened by 0 bases and J by 6 bases, with 17 bases between the two germline ends. This CDR3 has 16 residues. Germline V lookup: CDR1 SNHLY, CDR2 FYNNEI. The CDR3 nucleotides are TGTGCCAGCAGTGAAGCGACCGGGACAAGCAAAAAGACCCAGTACTTC. Translated, it gives CASSEATGTSKKTQYF.

This chain connects TRBV6-5 to TRBJ1-2; 10 positions match TRBD1. V gave up 4 bases and J gave up 7 bases; unmatched junction bases: 3. The germline V gene has CDR1 MNHEY and CDR2 SVGAGI. This CDR3 comprises 13 residues. CDR3 loop: CASSSTGGSGYTF. The CDR3 region has the DNA TGTGCCAGCAGTTCGACAGGGGGCAGTGGCTACACCTTC.

CDR3 amino acids: CASENPGLAANEQYF. CDR3 sequence (DNA): TGTGCCAGCGAAAATCCGGGACTAGCGGCCAACGAGCAGTACTTC. The chain recombines TRBV6-6 with TRBJ2-7; TRBD2 matches at 11 bases. Germline-derived CDR1 and CDR2 are MNHNY and SVGAGI (reference sequence). This CDR3 has 15 amino acids. After removal of 8 bases from V and 5 bases from J, the junction contained 11 bases not matched to a gene.

V and J are TRBV29-1 and TRBJ1-2; the match to TRBD1 covers 9 bases. Germline values: CDR1 SQVTM, CDR2 ANQGSEA. This CDR3 comprises 12 residues. With 2 bases clipped from V and 9 bases from J, the junction kept 4 bases outside the gene matches. The CDR3 DNA follows: TGCAGCGTTGAATGGACAGGGGCCAGCTACACCTTC. This gives the protein CSVEWTGASYTF.

The chain combines TRBV6-4 with TRBJ1-2, with 7 bases lining up with TRBD1. The CDR3 has 14 residues. In germline, CDR1 is MRHNA, CDR2 SNTAGT. Trimming removed 6 bases from V and 5 bases from J; junction bases left unmatched: 9. CDR3 coding DNA: TGTGCCAGCAGCCCCCCGGGACAGAGATATGGCTACACCTTC. This sequence encodes CASSPPGQRYGYTF.

V gene TRBV2 combines with J gene TRBJ2-1; no definite D call. The germline gives CDR1 SNHLY, CDR2 FYNNEI. This CDR3 comprises 14 residues. Trimming shortened V by 2 bases and J by 7 bases, and 12 bases separated the two germline ends. The CDR3 DNA sequence: TGTGCCAGCAGTGAATTAGGACGATTGAATGAGCAGTTCTTC. Translated, it gives CASSELGRLNEQFF.

This clone showed up just once. This rearrangement joins TRBV7-6 to TRBJ2-7, with 10 bases fitting TRBD2. The CDR3 runs 15 residues. V was pared by 2 bases and J by 5 bases, with 6 bases of the junction left unmatched. Looked up from germline, CDR1 is SGHVS and CDR2 is FNYEAQ. The CDR3 region has the DNA TGTGCCAGCAGCTTAAGACTAGCGGGCTTGGACGAGCAGTACTTC. Protein sequence: CASSLRLAGLDEQYF.

The chain uses TRBV30 and TRBJ1-3; 8 nucleotides align to TRBD1. V lost 7 bases, J lost 0 bases, and 5 bases stayed unmatched. The CDR3 runs 14 residues. CDR1 is GTSNPN, CDR2 SVGIG, per germline (reference sequence). The CDR3 sequence is CASRTGSSGNTIYF. CDR3 in DNA: TGTGCCTCGAGGACAGGGAGCTCTGGAAACACCATATATTTT.

Details on this clone: The sample holds other DNA sequences that translate to the same CDR3. The genes are TRBV5-4 and TRBJ2-7; D might be TRBD1 (5 bases). Germline V gene sequence: CDR1 SGHNT, CDR2 YYREEE (reference sequence). The CDR3 totals 13 residues. V dropped 3 bases and J dropped 1 base, with 8 bases sitting between them. Here the CDR3 reads CASSSTGSYEQYF. CDR3 nucleotides: TGTGCCAGCAGCTCAACAGGTTCCTACGAGCAGTACTTC.

For this clone: The same CDR3 arises from other DNA sequences in this sample as well. The chain uses TRBV6-5 and TRBJ2-2, with TRBD1 identical over 7 bases. The V and J ends lost 5 bases and 0 bases, in that order; junction bases with no gene match: 3. The CDR3 contains 15 residues. CDR1 and CDR2 from the germline V gene are MNHEY and SVGAGI. CDR3 region: CASSRQGANTGELFF. CDR3 coding DNA: TGTGCCAGCAGTCGACAGGGAGCGAACACCGGGGAGCTGTTTTTT.

The CDR3 here is CASSERGGQSAFF. In DNA form, the CDR3 reads TGTGCCAGCAGTGAGAGGGGGGGCCAGAGCGCTTTCTTT. The chain employs TRBV6-1 and TRBJ1-1, with D perhaps matching TRBD1 (6 bases). The V end was cut by 3 bases, the J end by 11 bases, with 16 bases between. There are 13 residues in the CDR3. Per germline, CDR1 MNHNS and CDR2 SASEGT.

The chain combines TRBV11-3 with TRBJ1-2; D is unclear. V was shortened by 2 bases and J by 4 bases, with 8 bases between the two germline ends. Germline CDR1 and CDR2: SGHNT and YENEEA. The length of the CDR3 is 13 residues. CDR3 in amino acids: CASSLSPGYGYTF. In nucleotides, the CDR3 is TGTGCCAGCAGCTTAAGCCCAGGCTATGGCTACACCTTC.

This chain links TRBV11-2 with TRBJ2-6; the D is unclear. The CDR3 is 16 amino acids. The V and J ends lost 4 bases and 0 bases respectively, with 10 bases between them. Germline values: CDR1 SGHAT, CDR2 FQNNGV. The CDR3 region is CASSSSLFSGANVLTF. CDR3 nucleotides: TGTGCCAGCAGCTCCTCTTTGTTCTCTGGGGCCAACGTCCTGACTTTC.

V usage is TRBV7-2 and J usage is TRBJ2-7; possible D gene TRBD1, 5 bases. The CDR3 contains 14 residues. Germline V CDR1 and CDR2: SGHTA, FQGNSA. V dropped 4 bases and J dropped 7 bases, with 17 bases sitting between them. As DNA, the CDR3 is TGTGCCAGCAGCTCCGGCCCCCGGGCAGGGGAGCAGTACTTC. It encodes CASSSGPRAGEQYF.

This sequence joins TRBV4-2 and TRBJ1-2, with D possibly being TRBD1 (6 bases). The V end was cut by 1 base, the J end by 0 bases, with 12 bases between. In germline, CDR1 is LGHNA, CDR2 YNFKEQ. This CDR3 is 16 amino acids long. The CDR3 DNA sequence: TGTGCCAGCAGCCAAGGAGGAGGGGGTGCTAACTATGGCTACACCTTC. This sequence encodes CASSQGGGGANYGYTF.

This rearrangement joins TRBV7-2 to TRBJ2-3, with unresolved D. CDR1 and CDR2 from the germline V gene are SGHTA and FQGNSA. This CDR3 is 15 amino acids long. V lost 0 bases to trimming and J lost 3 bases, with 10 bases between them. The CDR3 here is CASSLAGSGTDTQYF. CDR3 bases: TGTGCCAGCAGCTTAGCGGGGTCCGGGACAGATACGCAGTATTTT.

CDR3 DNA: TGCAGCGTATTTCTAGTGGGCTACACCTTC. It specifies CSVFLVGYTF. The V gene is TRBV29-1, the J gene TRBJ1-2; D remains unclear. CDR1 is SQVTM and CDR2 is ANQGSEA in the germline V gene. The V gene lost 6 bases and the J gene lost 8 bases, with 10 bases spanning the gap. This CDR3 has 10 residues.

Of note for this clone: Within the sample, other DNA sequences also encode this same CDR3. The chain uses TRBV7-9 and TRBJ2-3; D might be TRBD2 (6 bases). V lost 6 bases and J lost 8, with 9 bases in between. There are 11 residues in the CDR3. Germline lookup yields CDR1 SEHNR and CDR2 FQNEAQ (reference sequence). CDR3 amino acids: CASSPGGTQYF. CDR3 sequence (DNA): TGTGCCAGCAGTCCCGGGGGTACGCAGTATTTT.

The chain links TRBV5-1 to TRBJ2-1; D call uncertain. The V end was cut by 2 bases, the J end by 8 bases, with 8 bases between. There are 12 residues in the CDR3. Per the germline V gene, CDR1 is SGHRS and CDR2 is YFSETQ. In DNA form, the CDR3 reads TGCGCCAGCAGCTTAGACATCCATGAGCAGTTCTTC. This sequence encodes CASSLDIHEQFF.